This TCR beta chain was documented in a study of Graves' ophthalmopathy and Graves' hyperthyroidism. Study context: There was a collection of peripheral blood at initial diagnosis, before any treatment.

Ophthalmopathy in the donors was of moderate-to-severe activity, with CAS ≥3, NOSPECS ≥4 and duration under 3 months. Of note for this clonotype: Its antigen remains unknown.

Researchers took RNA transcripts and amplified TCR beta CDR3 regions from them. The authors performed first-round RT-PCR with HTBI primers and then a second-round multiplex PCR. TCRdb itself ran the multiplex PCR reads through MiXCR, one entry per CDR3 protein. Of 210,000 or so distinct CDR3 sequences listed, roughly 29% were seen once; the top ten hold about 8.2%. Study-level results: Between ophthalmopathy and stable hyperthyroidism, a 13-signature model drew a separation with around 88% sensitivity and roughly 78% specificity. Most thyroid clonotypes expanded beyond 0.001 frequency were also found in blood.

Material for sequencing was peripheral blood. The source is a man aged 45 to 65 with Graves' ophthalmopathy.

The CDR3, as DNA: TGTGCCAGCAGTGAATGGTGGGGAGGGACCACTGAAGCTTTCTTT. It translates to CASSEWWGGTTEAFF. The J gene is TRBJ1-1, the V gene TRBV25-1, with D possibly TRBD1 on 5 matching bases. V lost 1 base to trimming and J lost 4 bases, with 13 bases between them. The germline V gene encodes CDR1 MGHDK and CDR2 SYGVNS. The CDR3 sequence is 15 residues long.